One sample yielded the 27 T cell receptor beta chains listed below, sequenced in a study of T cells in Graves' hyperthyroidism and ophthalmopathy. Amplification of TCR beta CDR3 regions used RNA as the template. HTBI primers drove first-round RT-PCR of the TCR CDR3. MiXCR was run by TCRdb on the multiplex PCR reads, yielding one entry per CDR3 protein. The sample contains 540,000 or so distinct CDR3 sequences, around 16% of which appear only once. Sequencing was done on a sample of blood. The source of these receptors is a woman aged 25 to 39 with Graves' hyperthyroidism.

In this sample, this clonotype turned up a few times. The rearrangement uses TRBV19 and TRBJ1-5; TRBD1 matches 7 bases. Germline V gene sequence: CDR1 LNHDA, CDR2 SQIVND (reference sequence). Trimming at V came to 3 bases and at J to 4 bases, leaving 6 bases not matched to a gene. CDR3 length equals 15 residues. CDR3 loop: CASSILGQVNQPQHF. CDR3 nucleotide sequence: TGTGCCAGTAGTATCCTCGGACAGGTTAATCAGCCCCAGCATTTT.

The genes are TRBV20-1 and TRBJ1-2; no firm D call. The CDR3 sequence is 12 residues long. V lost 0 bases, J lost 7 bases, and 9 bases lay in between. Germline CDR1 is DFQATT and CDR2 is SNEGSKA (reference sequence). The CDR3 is CSARERWGGYTF. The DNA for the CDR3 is TGCAGTGCTAGAGAGCGGTGGGGTGGCTACACCTTC.

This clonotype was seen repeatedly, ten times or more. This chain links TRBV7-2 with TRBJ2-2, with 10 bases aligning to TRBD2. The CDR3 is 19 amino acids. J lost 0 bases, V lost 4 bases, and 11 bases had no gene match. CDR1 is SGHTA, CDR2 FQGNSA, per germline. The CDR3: CASSWKREGEIANTGELFF. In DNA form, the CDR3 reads TGTGCCAGCAGCTGGAAGCGGGAGGGAGAAATTGCGAACACCGGGGAGCTGTTTTTT. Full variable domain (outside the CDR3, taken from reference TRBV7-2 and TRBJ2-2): GAGVSQSPSNKVTEKGKDVELRCDPISGHTALYWYRQSLGQGLEFLIYFQGNSAPDKSGLPSDRFSAERTGGSVSTLTIQRTQQEDSAVYLCASSWKREGEIANTGELFFGEGSRLTVL.

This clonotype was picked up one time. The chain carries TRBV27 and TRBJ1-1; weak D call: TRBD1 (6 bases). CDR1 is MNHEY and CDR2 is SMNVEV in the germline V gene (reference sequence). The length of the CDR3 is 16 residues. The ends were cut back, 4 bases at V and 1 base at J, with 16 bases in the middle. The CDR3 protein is CASSSGSGHPNTEAFF. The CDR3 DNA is TGTGCCAGCAGTTCGGGGTCGGGACACCCGAACACTGAAGCTTTCTTT.

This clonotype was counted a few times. The CDR3 region has the DNA TGTGCCAGCAGTGGGATACGCACCGGGGAGCTGTTTTTT. Residues: CASSGIRTGELFF. The chain recombines TRBV6-1 with TRBJ2-2, with D uncertain. V lost 4 bases and J 4 bases, leaving 7 bases between the germline ends. The CDR3 consists of 13 residues. CDR1 is MNHNS and CDR2 is SASEGT in the germline V gene.

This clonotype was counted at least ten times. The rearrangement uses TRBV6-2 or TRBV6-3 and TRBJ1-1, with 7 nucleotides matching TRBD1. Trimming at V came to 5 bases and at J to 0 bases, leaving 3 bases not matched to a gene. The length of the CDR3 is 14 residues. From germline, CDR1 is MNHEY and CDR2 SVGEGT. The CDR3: CASSKQGLNTEAFF. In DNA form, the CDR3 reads TGTGCCAGCAGTAAACAGGGGTTGAACACTGAAGCTTTCTTT.

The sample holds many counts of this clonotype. The CDR3 here is CASSYRGTILDEQFF. CDR3 DNA sequence: TGTGCCAGCAGTTACAGGGGGACTATCCTCGATGAGCAGTTCTTC. The genes are TRBV7-3 and TRBJ2-1; D possibly corresponds to TRBD1 (8 bases). The V gene's germline CDR1 is SGHTA and CDR2 FQGTGA. V was pared by 6 bases and J by 8 bases, with 20 bases between. The CDR3 covers 15 residues.

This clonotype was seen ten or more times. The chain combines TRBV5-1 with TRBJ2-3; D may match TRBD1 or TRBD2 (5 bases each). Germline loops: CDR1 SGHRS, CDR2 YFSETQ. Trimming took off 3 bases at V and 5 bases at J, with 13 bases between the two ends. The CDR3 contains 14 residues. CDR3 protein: CASSSGDAQDTQYF. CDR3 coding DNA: TGCGCCAGCAGCTCCGGGGACGCACAAGATACGCAGTATTTT.

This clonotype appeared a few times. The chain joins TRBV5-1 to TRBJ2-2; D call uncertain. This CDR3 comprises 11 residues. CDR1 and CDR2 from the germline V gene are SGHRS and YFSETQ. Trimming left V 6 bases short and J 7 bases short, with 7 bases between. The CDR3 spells CASNSGGELFF. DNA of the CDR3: TGCGCCAGCAATTCCGGCGGGGAGCTGTTTTTT.

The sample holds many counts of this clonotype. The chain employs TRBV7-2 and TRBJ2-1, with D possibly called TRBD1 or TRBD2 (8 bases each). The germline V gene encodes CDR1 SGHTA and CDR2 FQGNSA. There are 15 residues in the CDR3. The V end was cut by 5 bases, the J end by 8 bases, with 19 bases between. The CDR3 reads CASSRGGTGNDEQFF. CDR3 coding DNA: TGTGCCAGCAGCCGGGGGGGGACAGGTAACGATGAGCAGTTCTTC.

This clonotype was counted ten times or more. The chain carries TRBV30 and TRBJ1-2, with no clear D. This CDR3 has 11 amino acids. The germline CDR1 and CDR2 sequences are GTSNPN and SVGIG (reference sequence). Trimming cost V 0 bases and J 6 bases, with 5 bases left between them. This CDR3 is CAWSVLNGYTF. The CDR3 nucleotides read TGTGCCTGGAGTGTTTTGAATGGCTACACCTTC.

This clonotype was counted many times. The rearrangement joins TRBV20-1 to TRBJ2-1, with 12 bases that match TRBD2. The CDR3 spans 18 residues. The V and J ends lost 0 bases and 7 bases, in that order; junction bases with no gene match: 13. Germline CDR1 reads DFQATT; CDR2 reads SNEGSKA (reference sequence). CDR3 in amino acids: CSARDLAGGPVLYNEQFF. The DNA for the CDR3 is TGCAGTGCTAGAGATCTAGCGGGAGGGCCAGTATTGTATAATGAGCAGTTCTTC.

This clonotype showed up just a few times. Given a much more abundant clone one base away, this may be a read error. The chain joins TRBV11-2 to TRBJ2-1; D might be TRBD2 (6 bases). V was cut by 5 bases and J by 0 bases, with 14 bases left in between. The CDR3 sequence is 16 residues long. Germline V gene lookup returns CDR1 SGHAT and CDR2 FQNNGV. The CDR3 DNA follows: TGTGCCAGCAGCCCCCGGGGACTGGGCTCCTACAATGAGCAGTTCTTC. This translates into CASSPRGLGSYNEQFF.

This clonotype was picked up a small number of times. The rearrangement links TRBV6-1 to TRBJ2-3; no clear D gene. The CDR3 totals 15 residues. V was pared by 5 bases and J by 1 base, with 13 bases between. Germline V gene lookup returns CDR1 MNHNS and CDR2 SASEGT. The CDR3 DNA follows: TGTGCCAGCAGTTATTTCAGCGTAGGCACAGATACGCAGTATTTT. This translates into CASSYFSVGTDTQYF.

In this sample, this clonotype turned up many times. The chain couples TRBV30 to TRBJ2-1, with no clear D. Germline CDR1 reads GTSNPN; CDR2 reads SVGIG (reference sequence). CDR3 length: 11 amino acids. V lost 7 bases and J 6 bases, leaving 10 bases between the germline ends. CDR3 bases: TGTGCCTCCGACACCGCCAATGAGCAGTTCTTC. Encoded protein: CASDTANEQFF.

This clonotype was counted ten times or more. This CDR3 is CASSPLVVAGVKVEQFF. In DNA, the CDR3 is TGTGCCAGCAGCCCCCTCGTAGTAGCGGGAGTTAAGGTTGAGCAGTTCTTC. The chain recombines TRBV11-2 with TRBJ2-1; 9 positions agree with TRBD2. This CDR3 is 17 amino acids long. Germline CDR1 and CDR2: SGHAT and FQNNGV. After removal of 5 bases from V and 9 bases from J, the junction contained 17 bases not matched to a gene. Full variable domain (rest looked up from reference TRBV11-2 and TRBJ2-1): EAGVAQSPRYKIIEKRQSVAFWCNPISGHATLYWYQQILGQGPKLLIQFQNNGVVDDSQLPKDRFSAERLKGVDSTLKIQPAKLEDSAVYLCASSPLVVAGVKVEQFFGPGTRLTVL.

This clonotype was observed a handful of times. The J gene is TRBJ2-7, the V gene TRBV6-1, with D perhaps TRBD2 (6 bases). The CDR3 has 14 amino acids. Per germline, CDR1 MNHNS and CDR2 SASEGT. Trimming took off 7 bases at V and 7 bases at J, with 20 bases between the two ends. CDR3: CASNAGRPAREQYF. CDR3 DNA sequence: TGTGCCAGCAACGCCGGGAGACCGGCTCGGGAGCAGTACTTC.

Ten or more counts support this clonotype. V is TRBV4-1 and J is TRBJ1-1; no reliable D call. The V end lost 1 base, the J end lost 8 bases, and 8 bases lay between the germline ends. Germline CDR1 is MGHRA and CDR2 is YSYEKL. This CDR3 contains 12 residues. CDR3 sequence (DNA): TGCGCCAGCAGCCAAGGAGGGAGGGAAGCTTTCTTT. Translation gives CASSQGGREAFF.

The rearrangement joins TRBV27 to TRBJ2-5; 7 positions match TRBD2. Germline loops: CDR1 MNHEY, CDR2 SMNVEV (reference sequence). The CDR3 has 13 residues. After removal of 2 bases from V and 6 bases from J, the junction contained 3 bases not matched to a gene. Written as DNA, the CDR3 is TGTGCCAGCAGTTTAGCGGGAGAAAAGACCCAGTACTTC. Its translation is CASSLAGEKTQYF.

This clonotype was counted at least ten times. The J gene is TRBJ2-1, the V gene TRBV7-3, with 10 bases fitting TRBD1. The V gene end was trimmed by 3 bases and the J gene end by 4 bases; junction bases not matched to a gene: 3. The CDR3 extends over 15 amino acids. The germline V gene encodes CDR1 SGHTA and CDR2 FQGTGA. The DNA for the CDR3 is TGTGCCAGCAGCTTGGGACAGGGGAGATACAATGAGCAGTTCTTC. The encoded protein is CASSLGQGRYNEQFF.

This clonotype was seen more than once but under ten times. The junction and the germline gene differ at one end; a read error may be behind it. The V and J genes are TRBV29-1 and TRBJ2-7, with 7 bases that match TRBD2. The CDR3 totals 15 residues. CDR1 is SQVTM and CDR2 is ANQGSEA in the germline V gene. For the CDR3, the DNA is TGCAGCGTTGCGGGCGGCGGGAGAATCTCCCACGAGCAGTACTTC. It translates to CSVAGGGRISHEQYF.

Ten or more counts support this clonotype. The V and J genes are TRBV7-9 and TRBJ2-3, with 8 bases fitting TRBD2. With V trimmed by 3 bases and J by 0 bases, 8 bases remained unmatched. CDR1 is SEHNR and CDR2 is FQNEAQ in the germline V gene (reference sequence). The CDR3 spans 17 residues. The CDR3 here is CASSFRIAGLSTDTQYF. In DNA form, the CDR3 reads TGTGCCAGCAGCTTTCGAATAGCGGGGCTAAGCACAGATACGCAGTATTTT.

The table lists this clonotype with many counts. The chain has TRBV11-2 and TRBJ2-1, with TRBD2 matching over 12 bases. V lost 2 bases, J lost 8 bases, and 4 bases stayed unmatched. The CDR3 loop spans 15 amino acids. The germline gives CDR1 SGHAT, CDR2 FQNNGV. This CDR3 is CASSLLTSGRYEQFF. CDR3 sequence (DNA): TGTGCCAGCAGCTTACTAACTAGCGGGAGGTATGAGCAGTTCTTC.

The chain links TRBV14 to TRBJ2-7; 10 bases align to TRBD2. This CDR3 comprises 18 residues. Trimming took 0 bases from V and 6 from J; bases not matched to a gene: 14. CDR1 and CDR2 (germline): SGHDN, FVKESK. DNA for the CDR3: TGTGCCAGCAGCCAAGATATTGGAAGTCCGGGACTAGCGTCCGAGCAGTACTTC. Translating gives CASSQDIGSPGLASEQYF. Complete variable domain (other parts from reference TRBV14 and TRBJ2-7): EAGVTQFPSHSVIEKGQTVTLRCDPISGHDNLYWYRRVMGKEIKFLLHFVKESKQDESGMPNNRFLAERTGGTYSTLKVQPAELEDSGVYFCASSQDIGSPGLASEQYFGPGTRLTVT.

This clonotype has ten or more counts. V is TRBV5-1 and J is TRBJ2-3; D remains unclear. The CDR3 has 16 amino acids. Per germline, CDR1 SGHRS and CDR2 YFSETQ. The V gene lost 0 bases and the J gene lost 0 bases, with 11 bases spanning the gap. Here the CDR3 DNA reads TGCGCCAGCAGCTTGGGACCCCTACGGAGCACAGATACGCAGTATTTT. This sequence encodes CASSLGPLRSTDTQYF.

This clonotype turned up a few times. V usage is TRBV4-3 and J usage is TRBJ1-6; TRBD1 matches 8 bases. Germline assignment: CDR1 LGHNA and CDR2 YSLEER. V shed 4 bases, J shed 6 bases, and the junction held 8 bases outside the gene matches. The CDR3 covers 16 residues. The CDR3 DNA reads TGCGCCAGCAGCCCTTCCGGACAGGGTCGTAATTCACCCCTCCACTTT. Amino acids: CASSPSGQGRNSPLHF.

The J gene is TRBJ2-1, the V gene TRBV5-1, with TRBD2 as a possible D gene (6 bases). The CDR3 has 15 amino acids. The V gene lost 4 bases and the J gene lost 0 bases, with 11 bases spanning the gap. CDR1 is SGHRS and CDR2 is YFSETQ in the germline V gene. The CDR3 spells CASSGAGRSYNEQFF. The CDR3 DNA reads TGCGCCAGCAGCGGGGCGGGACGCTCCTACAATGAGCAGTTCTTC.